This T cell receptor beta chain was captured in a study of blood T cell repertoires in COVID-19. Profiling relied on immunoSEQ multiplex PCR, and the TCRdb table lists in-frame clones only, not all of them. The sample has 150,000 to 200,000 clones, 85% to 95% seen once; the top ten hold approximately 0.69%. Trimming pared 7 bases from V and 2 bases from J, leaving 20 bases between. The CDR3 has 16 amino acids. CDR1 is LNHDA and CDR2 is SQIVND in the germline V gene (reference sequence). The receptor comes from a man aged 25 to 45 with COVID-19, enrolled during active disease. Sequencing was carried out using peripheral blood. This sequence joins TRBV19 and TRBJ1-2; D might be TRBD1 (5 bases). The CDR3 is CASIRGDAATNYGYTF. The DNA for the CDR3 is TGTGCCAGTATCCGGGGGGACGCCGCGACAAACTATGGCTACACCTTC.